This T cell receptor beta chain came from a study of blood T cell repertoires in COVID-19 (dated by TCRdb to about 2020). General notes on the study: Collaborator samples came from the United States, Italy and Spain and covered acute and convalescent phases of COVID-19. The material from the prospective study consisted of cDNA or gDNA derived from T cells, B-cell-depleted T cells, or PBMCs. Deeply sampled blood TCRbeta repertoires from subjects exposed to, actively infected with, or recovered from COVID-19 were included in the dataset. The repertoires were made available in a free public database intended to serve as a resource for research on the immune response to SARS-CoV-2. The samples were drawn from two sources: the first 160 participants of the ongoing ImmuneRACE study, and over 950 subjects contributed by 6 global collaborators. The sample metadata nearly always contained a de-identified subject ID, COVID-19 status, age in years and sex. Where available, HLA class I and class II types were obtained from metadata supplied by the sample provider rather than from assay-based typing.

With regard to this clone: Its target antigen remains unknown. No base qualities exist here, and no much larger clone lies one base off it.

Collaborating institutions collected whole blood in K2EDTA tubes following their own protocols. For TCRbeta analysis, collaborator samples were shipped as frozen whole blood, as isolated PBMCs, or as DNA extracted from either sample type. CDR1 and CDR2 are drawn from the germline V gene: MNHEY, SVGAGI. The CDR3 numbers 14 residues from cysteine through phenylalanine. The kept DNA is CDR3 alone, 42 bases in frame from the first base. V is clipped by 3 bases and J by 1 base, and the sequence between their germline boundaries is 8 bases long. General conclusions and limits of the study: How much clinical and demographic metadata was included differed by source and by participant, and the metadata was provided uncurated.

TCRbeta CDR3 regions were amplified from genomic DNA using the immunoSEQ Assay, a bias-controlled multiplex PCR. The authors' pipeline ran thus. Nucleated cell counts per sample were estimated from amplification of reference gene primers within the assay. Sequence reads were collapsed and filtered to measure the absolute abundance of every unique TCRbeta CDR3 rearrangement. For each sample, productive Simpson clonality was calculated as the square root of Simpson's diversity index over productive rearrangements. Drawn from immuneACCESS, this table holds only the in-frame rearrangements with V and J called that TCRdb kept. Clones are partly lost; checked studies trace under half to an unresolved V gene and leave the rest unexplained. The V and J calls and the clone size are those of that table, but D and trimming were determined from the DNA. A total of around 70,000 clones appear in this sample, around 90% of them only once. Less than 9.5% of the sample goes to the ten largest clones.

The receptor comes from a human donor in a cohort sampled during active COVID-19. The chain couples TRBV6-5 to TRBJ2-3, with a weak D call of TRBD2 (6 bases match). The specimen was peripheral blood. The CDR3 has the sequence CASSYSSGTDTQYF. The DNA sequence follows: TGTGCCAGCAGTTATTCTAGCGGCACAGATACGCAGTATTTT.